This T cell receptor (beta chain) was retrieved from a study of T cell responses to AZD1222 COVID-19 vaccine. Study-level points and caveats: Nearly half of spike-specific TCRs reportedly target unmutated variant regions.

As for this clone: What it binds is not known.

The ends were cut back, 6 bases at V and 2 bases at J, with 13 bases in the middle. The length of the CDR3 is 14 residues. Germline assignment: CDR1 MDHEN and CDR2 SYDVKM. Sequencing was performed with immunoSEQ multiplex PCR; in TCRdb, only in-frame clones are kept and a portion is missing. The data contain about 140,000 clones, more than 85% of them seen just once; the ten biggest clones take up around 0.9%. This receptor was obtained from an adult in good health. This chain uses TRBV28 with TRBJ1-1; TRBD1 might be the D (6 bases). The material was peripheral blood, obtained on day 0 of MenACWY control vaccination. CDR3 loop: CASREDRSNTEAFF. The CDR3 bases are TGTGCCAGCAGAGAAGACAGGTCAAACACTGAAGCTTTCTTT.